This T cell receptor (beta chain) was observed in a study of OX40 agonist ivuxolimab in advanced cancers. About the study: A mean age of around 63 years, range about 23 to 80, was recorded, and roughly 83% were male.

Germline V lookup: CDR1 SNHLY, CDR2 FYNNEI. Between the trimmed V and J ends, which lost 6 bases and 0 bases, there was a span of 5 bases. The CDR3 contains 12 residues. Points on this clone: Its antigen remains unidentified.

Some clones are missing from TCRdb's copy, which holds only in-frame ones; the method was immunoSEQ multiplex PCR. The data hold more than 50,000 clones, with 84% observed a single time. Regarding the study as a whole: Blood T cells, both CD4+ and CD8+, expanded clonally by week 6 at 0.1 to 3.0 mg/kg. Among the lowest peripheral clonal expansion occurred in 0.1-3.0 mg/kg partial responders.

The receptor comes from an adult with an advanced solid tumor such as melanoma, head and neck, liver or kidney cancer. The V gene is TRBV2, the J gene TRBJ1-2; the D is unclear. This specimen consisted of CD4+ or CD8+ T cells sorted from blood, obtained in a trial of the OX40 agonist ivuxolimab. The CDR3, as DNA: TGTGCCAGCAGAATAGCTAACTATGGCTACACCTTC. Translated, it gives CASRIANYGYTF.